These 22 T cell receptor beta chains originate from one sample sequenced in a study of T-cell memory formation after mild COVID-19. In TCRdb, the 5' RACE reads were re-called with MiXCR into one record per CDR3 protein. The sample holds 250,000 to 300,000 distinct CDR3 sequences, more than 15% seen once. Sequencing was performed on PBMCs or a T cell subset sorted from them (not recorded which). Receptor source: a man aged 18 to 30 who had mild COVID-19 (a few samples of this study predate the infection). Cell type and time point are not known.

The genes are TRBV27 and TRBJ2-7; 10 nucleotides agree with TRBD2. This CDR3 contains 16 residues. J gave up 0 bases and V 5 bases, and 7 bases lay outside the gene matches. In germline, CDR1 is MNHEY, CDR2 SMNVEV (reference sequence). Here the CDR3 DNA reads TGTGCCAGCAGTCCGCGGACTAGCGGTAGCTCCTACGAGCAGTACTTC. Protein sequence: CASSPRTSGSSYEQYF.

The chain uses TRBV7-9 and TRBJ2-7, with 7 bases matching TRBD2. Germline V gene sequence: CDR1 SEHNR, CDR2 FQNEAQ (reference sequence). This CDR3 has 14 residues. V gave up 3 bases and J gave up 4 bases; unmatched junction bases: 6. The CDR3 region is CASSFRSGGYEQYF. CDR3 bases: TGTGCCAGCAGCTTTAGGTCCGGGGGGTACGAGCAGTACTTC. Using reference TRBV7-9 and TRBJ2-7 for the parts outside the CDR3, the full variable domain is DTGVSQNPRHKITKRGQNVTFRCDPISEHNRLYWYRQTLGQGPEFLTYFQNEAQLEKSRLLSDRFSAERPKGSFSTLEIQRTEQGDSAMYLCASSFRSGGYEQYFGPGTRLTVT.

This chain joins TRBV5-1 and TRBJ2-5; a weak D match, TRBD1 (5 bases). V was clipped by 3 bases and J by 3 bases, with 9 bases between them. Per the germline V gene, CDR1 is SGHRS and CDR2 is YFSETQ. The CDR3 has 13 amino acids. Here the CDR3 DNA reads TGCGCCAGCAGCTCACCGGACAAAGAGACCCAGTACTTC. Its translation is CASSSPDKETQYF.

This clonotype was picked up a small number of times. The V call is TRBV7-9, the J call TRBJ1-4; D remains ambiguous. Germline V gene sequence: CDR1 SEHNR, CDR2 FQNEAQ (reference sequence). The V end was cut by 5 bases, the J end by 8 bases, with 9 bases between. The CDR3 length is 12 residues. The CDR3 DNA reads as TGTGCCAGCAGCGACGATCACGAAAAACTGTTTTTT. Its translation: CASSDDHEKLFF.

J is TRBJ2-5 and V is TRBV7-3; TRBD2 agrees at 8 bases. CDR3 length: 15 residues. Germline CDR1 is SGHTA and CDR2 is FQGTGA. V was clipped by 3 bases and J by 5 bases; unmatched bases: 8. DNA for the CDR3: TGTGCCAGCAGCTTGGCGGGGGGCCCTCCTGAGACCCAGTACTTC. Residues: CASSLAGGPPETQYF.

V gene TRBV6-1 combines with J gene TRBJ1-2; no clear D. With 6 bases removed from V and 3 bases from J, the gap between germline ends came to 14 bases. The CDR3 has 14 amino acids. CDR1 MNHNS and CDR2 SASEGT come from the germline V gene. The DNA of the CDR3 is TGTGCCAGCAGACTCCAGGTTATCGACTATGGCTACACCTTC. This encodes CASRLQVIDYGYTF.

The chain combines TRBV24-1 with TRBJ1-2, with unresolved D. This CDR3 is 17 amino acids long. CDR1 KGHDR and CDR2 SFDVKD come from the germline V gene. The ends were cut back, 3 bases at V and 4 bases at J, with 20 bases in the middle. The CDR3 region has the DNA TGTGCCACCAGTGATGTTGATGCGGACCGCACTTCCTATGGCTACACCTTC. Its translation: CATSDVDADRTSYGYTF.

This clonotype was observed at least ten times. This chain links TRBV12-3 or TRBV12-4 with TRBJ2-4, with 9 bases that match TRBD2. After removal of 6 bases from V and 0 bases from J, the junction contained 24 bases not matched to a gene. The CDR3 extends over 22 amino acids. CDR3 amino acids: CASRLEKRGAQISKLAKNIQYF. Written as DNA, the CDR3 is TGTGCCAGCAGACTCGAAAAGCGGGGGGCACAAATTAGTAAACTAGCCAAAAACATTCAGTACTTC.

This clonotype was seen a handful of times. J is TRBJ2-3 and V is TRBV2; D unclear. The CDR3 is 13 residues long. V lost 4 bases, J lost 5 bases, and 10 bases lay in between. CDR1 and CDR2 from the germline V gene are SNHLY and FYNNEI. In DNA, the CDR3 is TGTGCCAGCAGTGGTGGGAATAAAGATACGCAGTATTTT. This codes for CASSGGNKDTQYF.

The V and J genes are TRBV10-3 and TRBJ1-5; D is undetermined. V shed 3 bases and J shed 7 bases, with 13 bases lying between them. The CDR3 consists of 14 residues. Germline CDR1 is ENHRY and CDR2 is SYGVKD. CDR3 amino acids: CAISDRQDGQPQHF. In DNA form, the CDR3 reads TGTGCCATCAGTGACCGGCAGGACGGGCAGCCCCAGCATTTT.

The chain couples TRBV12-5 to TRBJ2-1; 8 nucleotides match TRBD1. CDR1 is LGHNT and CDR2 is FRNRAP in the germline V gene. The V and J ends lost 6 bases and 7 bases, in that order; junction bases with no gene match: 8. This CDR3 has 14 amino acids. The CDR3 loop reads CASGEATGVNEQFF. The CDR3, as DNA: TGTGCTAGTGGAGAAGCGACAGGGGTTAATGAGCAGTTCTTC.

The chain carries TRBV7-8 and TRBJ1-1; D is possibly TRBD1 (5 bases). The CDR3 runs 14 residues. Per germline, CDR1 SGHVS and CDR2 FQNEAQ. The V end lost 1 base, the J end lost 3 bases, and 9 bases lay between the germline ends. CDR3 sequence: CASSLDGGYTEAFF. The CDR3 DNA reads TGTGCCAGCAGCTTAGACGGGGGGTACACTGAAGCTTTCTTT.

CDR3 nucleotides: TGTGCCATCAGTGCCGGAGGGGCCGGCAATCAGCCCCAGCATTTT. Amino acids: CAISAGGAGNQPQHF. The J gene is TRBJ1-5, the V gene TRBV10-3; D is perhaps TRBD1 (5 bases). Deletions cut 4 bases from V and 2 bases from J, with 12 bases between. The CDR3 covers 15 residues. Germline CDR1 reads ENHRY; CDR2 reads SYGVKD.

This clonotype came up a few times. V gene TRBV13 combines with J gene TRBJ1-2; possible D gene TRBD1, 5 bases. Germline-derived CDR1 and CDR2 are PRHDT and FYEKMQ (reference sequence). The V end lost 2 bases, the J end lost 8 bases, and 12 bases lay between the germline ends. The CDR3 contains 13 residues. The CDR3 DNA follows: TGTGCCAGCAGCTTATTTTCAGGGAGCGGCTACACCTTC. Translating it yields CASSLFSGSGYTF.

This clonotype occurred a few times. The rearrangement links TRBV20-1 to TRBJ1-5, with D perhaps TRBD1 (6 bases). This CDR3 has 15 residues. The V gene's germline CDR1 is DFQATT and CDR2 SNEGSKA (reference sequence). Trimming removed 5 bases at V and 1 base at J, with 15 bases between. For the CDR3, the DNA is TGCAGTGCTCCCCGGGGCCAGGGGAGCAATCAGCCCCAGCATTTT. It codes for CSAPRGQGSNQPQHF.

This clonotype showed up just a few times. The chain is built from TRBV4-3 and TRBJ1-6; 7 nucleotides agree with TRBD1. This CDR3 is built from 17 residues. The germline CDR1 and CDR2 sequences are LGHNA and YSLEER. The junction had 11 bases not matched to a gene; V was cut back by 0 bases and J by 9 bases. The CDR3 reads CASSQEGWTGSSSPLHF. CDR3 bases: TGCGCCAGCAGCCAAGAAGGTTGGACAGGCTCAAGTTCACCCCTCCACTTT.

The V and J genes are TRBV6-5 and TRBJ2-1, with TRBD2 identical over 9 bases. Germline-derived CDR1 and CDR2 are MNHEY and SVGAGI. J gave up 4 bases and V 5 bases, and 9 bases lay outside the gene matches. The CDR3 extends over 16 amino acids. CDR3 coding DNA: TGTGCCAGCAGTCTGACAGCGGGGGGAAAGTACAATGAGCAGTTCTTC. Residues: CASSLTAGGKYNEQFF.

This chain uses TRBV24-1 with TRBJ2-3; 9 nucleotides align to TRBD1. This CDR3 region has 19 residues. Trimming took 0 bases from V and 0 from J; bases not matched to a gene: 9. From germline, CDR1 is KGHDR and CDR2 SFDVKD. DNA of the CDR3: TGTGCCACCAGTGATTTGTGGGGACAGGGAACCTCTAGCACAGATACGCAGTATTTT. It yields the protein CATSDLWGQGTSSTDTQYF.

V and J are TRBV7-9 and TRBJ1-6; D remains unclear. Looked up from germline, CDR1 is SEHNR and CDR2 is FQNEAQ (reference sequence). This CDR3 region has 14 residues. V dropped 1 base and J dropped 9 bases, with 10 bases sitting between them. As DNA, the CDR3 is TGTGCCAGCAGCTTAGACAGTATGGGTTCACCCCTCCACTTT. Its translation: CASSLDSMGSPLHF.

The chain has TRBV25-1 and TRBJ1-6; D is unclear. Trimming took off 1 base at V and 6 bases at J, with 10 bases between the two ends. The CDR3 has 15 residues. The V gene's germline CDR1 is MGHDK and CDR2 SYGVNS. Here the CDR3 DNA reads TGTGCCAGCAGTGAATTAACCCGTGGTAATTCACCCCTCCACTTT. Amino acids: CASSELTRGNSPLHF. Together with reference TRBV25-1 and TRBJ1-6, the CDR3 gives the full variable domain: EADIYQTPRYLVIGTGKKITLECSQTMGHDKMYWYQQDPGMELHLIHYSYGVNSTEKGDLSSESTVSRIRTEHFPLTLESARPSHTSQYLCASSELTRGNSPLHFGNGTRLTVT.

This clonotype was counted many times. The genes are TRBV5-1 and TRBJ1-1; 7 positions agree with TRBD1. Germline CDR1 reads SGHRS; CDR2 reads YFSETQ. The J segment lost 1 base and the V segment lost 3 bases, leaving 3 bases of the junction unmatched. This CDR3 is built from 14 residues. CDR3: CASSSQGGNTEAFF. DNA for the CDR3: TGCGCCAGCAGCTCCCAGGGGGGGAACACTGAAGCTTTCTTT.

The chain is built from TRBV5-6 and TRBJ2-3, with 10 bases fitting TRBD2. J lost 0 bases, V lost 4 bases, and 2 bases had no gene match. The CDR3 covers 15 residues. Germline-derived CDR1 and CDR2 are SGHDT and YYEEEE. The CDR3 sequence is CASSRSGGSTDTQYF. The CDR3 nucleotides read TGTGCCAGCAGCCGTAGCGGGGGGAGCACAGATACGCAGTATTTT.